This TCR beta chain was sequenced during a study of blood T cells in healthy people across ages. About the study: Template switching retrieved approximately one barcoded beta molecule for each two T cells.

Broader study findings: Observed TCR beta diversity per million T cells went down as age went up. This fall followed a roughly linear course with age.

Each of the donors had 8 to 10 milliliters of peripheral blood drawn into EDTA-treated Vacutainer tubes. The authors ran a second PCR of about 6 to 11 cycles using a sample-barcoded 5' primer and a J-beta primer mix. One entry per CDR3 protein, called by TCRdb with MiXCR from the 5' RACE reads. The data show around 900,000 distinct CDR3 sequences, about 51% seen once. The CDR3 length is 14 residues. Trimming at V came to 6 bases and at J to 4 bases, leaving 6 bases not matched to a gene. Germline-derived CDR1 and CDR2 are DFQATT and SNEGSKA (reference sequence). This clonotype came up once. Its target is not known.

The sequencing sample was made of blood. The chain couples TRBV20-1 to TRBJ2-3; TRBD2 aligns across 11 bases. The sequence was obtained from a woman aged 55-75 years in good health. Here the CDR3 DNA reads TGCAGTGCCGTAGCGGGAGGGCAAGCAGATACGCAGTATTTT. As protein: CSAVAGGQADTQYF.